The 27 T cell receptor beta chains below were found in one sample sequenced in a study of cytomegalovirus exposure and HLA in healthy donors. Some clones are missing from TCRdb's copy, which holds only in-frame ones; the method was immunoSEQ multiplex PCR. The sample carries roughly 100,000 clones, roughly 95% recorded once. The specimen sequenced was PBMCs. Receptors originate from a woman aged 18-29 years in good health and CMV-seronegative.

DNA of the CDR3: TGTGCCAGCAGCTCCTCCGGGACAGGGAATAATTCACCCCTCCACTTT. Translated: CASSSSGTGNNSPLHF. The V gene is TRBV7-9, the J gene TRBJ1-6, with TRBD1 identical over 9 bases. This CDR3 has 16 residues. Germline V gives CDR1 SEHNR, CDR2 FQNEAQ (reference sequence). The trim removed 4 bases at V and 5 bases at J, leaving 6 bases unmatched.

V gene TRBV27 combines with J gene TRBJ1-2, with 8 bases aligning to TRBD1. The CDR3 has 13 residues. The germline gives CDR1 MNHEY, CDR2 SMNVEV (reference sequence). J was trimmed by 3 bases and V by 11 bases; bases with no gene match: 8. The DNA for the CDR3 is TGTGCCTCGACAGGGGAATTGGACTATGGCTACACCTTC. Its translation: CASTGELDYGYTF.

This sequence joins TRBV6-5 and TRBJ2-3, with 11 nucleotides matching TRBD2. Trimming at V came to 6 bases and at J to 4 bases, leaving 6 bases not matched to a gene. This CDR3 comprises 15 residues. Germline V CDR1 and CDR2: MNHEY, SVGAGI. In DNA, the CDR3 is TGTGCCAGCAGAGAACTAGCGGGAGTACCAGATACGCAGTATTTT. Its protein product is CASRELAGVPDTQYF.

The chain links TRBV7-9 to TRBJ2-2, with D perhaps matching TRBD1 (8 bases). Trimming removed 4 bases at V and 3 bases at J, with 18 bases between. The CDR3 runs to 17 residues. Germline V gives CDR1 SEHNR, CDR2 FQNEAQ (reference sequence). The chain's CDR3 is CASSSRGGQEHTGELFF. DNA for the CDR3: TGTGCCAGCAGCTCAAGGGGGGGACAGGAGCACACCGGGGAGCTGTTTTTT.

This chain uses TRBV7-8 with TRBJ2-3; TRBD2 might be the D (5 bases). Germline V gene sequence: CDR1 SGHVS, CDR2 FQNEAQ. The V gene lost 2 bases and the J gene lost 0 bases, with 9 bases spanning the gap. The CDR3 loop spans 15 amino acids. The DNA of the CDR3 is TGTGCCAGCAGCTTACGGGCGGGCAGCACAGATACGCAGTATTTT. Its protein is CASSLRAGSTDTQYF. Full variable domain (outside the CDR3, taken from reference TRBV7-8 and TRBJ2-3): GAGVSQSPRYKVAKRGQDVALRCDPISGHVSLFWYQQALGQGPEFLTYFQNEAQLDKSGLPSDRFFAERPEGSVSTLKIQRTQQEDSAVYLCASSLRAGSTDTQYFGPGTRLTVL.

The chain links TRBV30 to TRBJ2-1; 12 nucleotides match TRBD2. The CDR3 loop spans 12 amino acids. Germline V gives CDR1 GTSNPN, CDR2 SVGIG (reference sequence). With V trimmed by 5 bases and J by 10 bases, 3 bases remained unmatched. The CDR3 spells CAWALAGGEQFF. For the CDR3, the DNA is TGTGCCTGGGCACTAGCGGGAGGAGAGCAGTTCTTC.

This chain connects TRBV11-2 to TRBJ2-7; 9 bases map to TRBD2. V gave up 1 base and J gave up 3 bases; unmatched junction bases: 7. Germline V CDR1 and CDR2: SGHAT, FQNNGV. CDR3 length: 16 amino acids. For the CDR3, the DNA is TGTGCCAGCAGCTTAGGGTCTAGCGGGAACGGCTACGAGCAGTACTTC. It codes for CASSLGSSGNGYEQYF. The complete variable domain, with remaining parts taken from reference TRBV11-2 and TRBJ2-7, reads EAGVAQSPRYKIIEKRQSVAFWCNPISGHATLYWYQQILGQGPKLLIQFQNNGVVDDSQLPKDRFSAERLKGVDSTLKIQPAKLEDSAVYLCASSLGSSGNGYEQYFGPGTRLTVT.

J is TRBJ2-7 and V is TRBV11-3, with D maybe TRBD2 (5 bases). The CDR3 covers 15 residues. The germline V and J ends were trimmed by 1 base and 4 bases, with 14 bases remaining between them. CDR1 and CDR2 (germline): SGHNT, YENEEA. The CDR3 region is CASSLGPGDSYEQYF. CDR3 sequence (DNA): TGTGCCAGCAGCTTAGGACCCGGGGATAGTTACGAGCAGTACTTC.

The J gene is TRBJ2-7, the V gene TRBV5-1, with 8 bases fitting TRBD2. The CDR3 has 14 amino acids. The V gene end was trimmed by 5 bases and the J gene end by 3 bases; junction bases not matched to a gene: 7. The germline CDR1 and CDR2 sequences are SGHRS and YFSETQ. DNA of the CDR3: TGCGCCAGCAGACAGACTAGCGCTGGCTACGAGCAGTACTTC. Its protein is CASRQTSAGYEQYF.

The rearrangement joins TRBV11-2 to TRBJ1-2; no reliable D call. The CDR3 covers 12 residues. Trimming pared 4 bases from V and 2 bases from J, leaving 5 bases between. CDR1 and CDR2 (germline): SGHAT, FQNNGV. CDR3 sequence: CASSSVNYGYTF. The DNA of the CDR3 is TGTGCCAGCAGCTCCGTAAACTATGGCTACACCTTC.

V gene TRBV28 combines with J gene TRBJ2-7; D gene unclear. The CDR3 has 11 amino acids. CDR1 is MDHEN and CDR2 is SYDVKM in the germline V gene. Trimming removed 4 bases from V and 2 bases from J, with 3 bases in between. DNA of the CDR3: TGTGCCAGCAGTTCAACCTACGAGCAGTACTTC. Protein: CASSSTYEQYF.

V is TRBV5-6 and J is TRBJ1-5; TRBD1 matches at 9 bases. The V and J ends lost 0 bases and 2 bases, in that order; junction bases with no gene match: 3. The CDR3 loop spans 16 amino acids. Germline values: CDR1 SGHDT, CDR2 YYEEEE. Here the CDR3 reads CASSLVGDRGNQPQHF. The CDR3, as DNA: TGTGCCAGCAGCTTGGTAGGGGACAGGGGCAATCAGCCCCAGCATTTT. The full variable domain, with the rest looked up from reference TRBV5-6 and TRBJ1-5, is DAGVTQSPTHLIKTRGQQVTLRCSPKSGHDTVSWYQQALGQGPQFIFQYYEEEERQRGNFPDRFSGHQFPNYSSELNVNALLLGDSALYLCASSLVGDRGNQPQHFGDGTRLSIL.

V is TRBV13 and J is TRBJ2-7; 8 bases are shared with TRBD2. CDR1 and CDR2 (germline): PRHDT, FYEKMQ (reference sequence). The CDR3 contains 15 residues. The V gene end was trimmed by 1 base and the J gene end by 3 bases; junction bases not matched to a gene: 5. For the CDR3, the DNA is TGTGCCAGCAGCTTAGCGGGAGGGCCGGACTACGAGCAGTACTTC. Its protein is CASSLAGGPDYEQYF.

This clone was seen a single time. J is TRBJ1-5 and V is TRBV27; weak D call: TRBD1 (5 bases). From germline, CDR1 is MNHEY and CDR2 SMNVEV (reference sequence). The germline V and J ends were trimmed by 2 bases and 0 bases, with 8 bases remaining between them. CDR3 length equals 15 residues. The CDR3 sequence: CASSLGHPSNQPQHF. The CDR3 DNA sequence: TGTGCCAGCAGTTTAGGACACCCTAGCAATCAGCCCCAGCATTTT.

V is TRBV16 and J is TRBJ2-2; no definite D call. V shed 4 bases and J shed 7 bases, with 4 bases lying between them. Germline CDR1 reads KGHSY; CDR2 reads FQNENV. The CDR3 is made up of 11 amino acids. The CDR3 loop reads CASSRSGELFF. In DNA form, the CDR3 reads TGTGCCAGCAGCCGGAGCGGGGAGCTGTTTTTT.

This rearrangement joins TRBV11-3 to TRBJ1-2; D is unclear. CDR1 is SGHNT, CDR2 YENEEA, per germline. V was shortened by 4 bases and J by 0 bases, with 15 bases between the two germline ends. The CDR3 extends over 16 amino acids. The CDR3 sequence: CASSYTAKQSNYGYTF. CDR3 coding DNA: TGTGCCAGCAGCTACACAGCTAAACAATCTAACTATGGCTACACCTTC.

The chain employs TRBV5-1 and TRBJ2-7; TRBD1 matches at 9 bases. Germline V gene lookup returns CDR1 SGHRS and CDR2 YFSETQ. The CDR3 sequence is 17 residues long. With 0 bases clipped from V and 0 bases from J, the junction kept 7 bases outside the gene matches. Written as DNA, the CDR3 is TGCGCCAGCAGCTTGGCCGCAGGGACAGGGCCCTCCTACGAGCAGTACTTC. This gives the protein CASSLAAGTGPSYEQYF. Filled out from reference TRBV5-1 and TRBJ2-7, the complete variable domain reads KAGVTQTPRYLIKTRGQQVTLSCSPISGHRSVSWYQQTPGQGLQFLFEYFSETQRNKGNFPGRFSGRQFSNSRSEMNVSTLELGDSALYLCASSLAAGTGPSYEQYFGPGTRLTVT.

The chain combines TRBV6-5 with TRBJ1-5; tentatively, D is TRBD1 (6 bases). Between the trimmed V and J ends, which lost 6 bases and 0 bases, there was a span of 12 bases. The CDR3 sequence is 15 residues long. Per the germline V gene, CDR1 is MNHEY and CDR2 is SVGAGI. CDR3 loop: CASRLTGFSNQPQHF. DNA for the CDR3: TGTGCCAGCAGATTGACAGGTTTTAGCAATCAGCCCCAGCATTTT.

The rearrangement joins TRBV7-2 to TRBJ2-5; D gene unclear. V was pared by 5 bases and J by 5 bases, with 6 bases between. This CDR3 is built from 11 residues. In germline, CDR1 is SGHTA, CDR2 FQGNSA. The CDR3 spells CASSRSETQYF. The CDR3 coding sequence is TGTGCCAGCAGCCGTTCGGAGACCCAGTACTTC. The variable domain in full, completed from reference TRBV7-2 and TRBJ2-5, reads GAGVSQSPSNKVTEKGKDVELRCDPISGHTALYWYRQSLGQGLEFLIYFQGNSAPDKSGLPSDRFSAERTGGSVSTLTIQRTQQEDSAVYLCASSRSETQYFGPGTRLLVL.

V and J are TRBV19 and TRBJ2-1; the match to TRBD2 covers 13 bases. Germline V lookup: CDR1 LNHDA, CDR2 SQIVND (reference sequence). The CDR3 runs to 17 residues. V was clipped by 4 bases and J by 0 bases; unmatched bases: 3. CDR3 protein: CASSTGTSGTSYNEQFF. The CDR3 DNA reads TGTGCCAGTAGTACCGGGACTAGCGGGACCTCCTACAATGAGCAGTTCTTC.

CDR3 sequence: CASSQTGTGETYGYTF. The CDR3 DNA follows: TGTGCCAGCTCCCAAACCGGGACAGGGGAGACCTATGGCTACACCTTC. The rearrangement links TRBV18 to TRBJ1-2; 10 bases line up with TRBD1. Trimming cost V 6 bases and J 4 bases; bases outside gene matches: 11. Germline CDR1 reads KGHSH; CDR2 reads LQKENI. This CDR3 is 16 amino acids long.

The CDR3 loop is CASSVGGGTNSPLHF. The CDR3 DNA follows: TGTGCCAGCAGCGTAGGCGGAGGGACGAATTCACCCCTCCACTTT. The chain carries TRBV9 and TRBJ1-6; D possibly corresponds to TRBD1 (5 bases). V was clipped by 0 bases and J by 7 bases, with 11 bases between them. Germline V gene sequence: CDR1 SGDLS, CDR2 YYNGEE. The CDR3 consists of 15 residues.

The J gene is TRBJ1-4, the V gene TRBV6-6; 7 bases are a match to TRBD1. Germline V gene data show CDR1 as MNHNY and CDR2 as SVGAGI (reference sequence). V lost 6 bases and J lost 0; bases outside the gene matches: 4. This CDR3 is built from 15 residues. The DNA for the CDR3 is TGTGCCAGCAGCCCAGACAGGGCAACTAATGAAAAACTGTTTTTT. This codes for CASSPDRATNEKLFF.

The J gene is TRBJ1-4, the V gene TRBV6-5; TRBD1 might be the D (6 bases). This CDR3 region has 15 residues. Trimming left V 0 bases short and J 7 bases short, with 12 bases between. The germline gives CDR1 MNHEY, CDR2 SVGAGI. CDR3 bases: TGTGCCAGCAGTTACTCGGGGGGGCCGGGTGAAAAACTGTTTTTT. It yields the protein CASSYSGGPGEKLFF.

The chain recombines TRBV10-1 with TRBJ2-1, with TRBD1 identical over 10 bases. After removal of 5 bases from V and 3 bases from J, the junction contained 7 bases not matched to a gene. The CDR3 sequence is 16 residues long. In germline, CDR1 is WNHNN, CDR2 SYGVQD (reference sequence). CDR3 coding DNA: TGCGCCAGCAGTTCGGACAGGGGGTATTTCTACAATGAGCAGTTCTTC. This sequence encodes CASSSDRGYFYNEQFF.

V usage is TRBV7-2 and J usage is TRBJ2-5; TRBD2 matches at 8 bases. The length of the CDR3 is 14 residues. The germline V gene encodes CDR1 SGHTA and CDR2 FQGNSA. V lost 4 bases to trimming and J lost 5 bases; unmatched junction nucleotides: 6. The CDR3 DNA reads as TGTGCCAGCAGCTCGTTCGGGGGGGCCGAGACCCAGTACTTC. As protein: CASSSFGGAETQYF.

The gene calls are TRBV30 and TRBJ1-1; D is perhaps TRBD1 (6 bases). Germline V gene data show CDR1 as GTSNPN and CDR2 as SVGIG (reference sequence). The V end was cut by 0 bases, the J end by 4 bases, with 9 bases between. The CDR3 is made up of 13 amino acids. The CDR3: CAWSVGGATEAFF. Written as DNA, the CDR3 is TGTGCCTGGAGTGTAGGGGGTGCCACTGAAGCTTTCTTT.